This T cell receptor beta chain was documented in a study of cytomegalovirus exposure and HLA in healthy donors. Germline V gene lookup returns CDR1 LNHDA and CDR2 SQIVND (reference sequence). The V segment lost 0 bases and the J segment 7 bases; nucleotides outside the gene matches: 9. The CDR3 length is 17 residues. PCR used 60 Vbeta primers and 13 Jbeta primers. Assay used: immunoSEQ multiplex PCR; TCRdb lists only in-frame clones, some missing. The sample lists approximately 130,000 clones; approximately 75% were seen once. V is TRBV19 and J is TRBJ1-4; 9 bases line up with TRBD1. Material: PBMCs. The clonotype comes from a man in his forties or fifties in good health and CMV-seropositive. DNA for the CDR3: TGTGCCAGTAGTATAGACCCCACAGGGGGCGAGGGTGAAAAACTGTTTTTT. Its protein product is CASSIDPTGGEGEKLFF.